A single T cell receptor (beta chain) is shown here with its context. The clone's antigen remains unknown. One base away there is no much larger clone; base qualities are not given. The data were taken from a study of shared clonotypes between healthy human individuals (dated by TCRdb to the early 2020s). For the study in its entirety: The cohort comprised two women and a few men aged 18 to 49 years. To estimate repertoire size and how much clonotypes are shared between individuals, the study performed deep sequencing of blood TCR repertoires from a few healthy adults. Libraries were prepared and TCR repertoires were sequenced by different laboratories using diverse techniques, in order to increase sequencing depth and limit assay-specific biases. Between about 0.8 and 9 billion PBMCs per donor were obtained by leukapheresis.

Using the deep immunoSEQ assay, multiplex PCR amplified TCR CDR3 regions from genomic DNA. For each cell subset, the extracted genomic DNA was distributed evenly across all wells of several immunoSEQ 96-well plates, and each plate served as one replicate. Each replicate PCR for unsorted PBMC received 250 to 300 ng genomic DNA, equal to approximately 29,000 T cell genomes. Ten immunoSEQ deep assay plates were used to sequence the unsorted PBMC genomic DNA. The purified libraries were quantified using a Qubit 3.0 fluorometer, sized with a Bioanalyzer 2100, and then quantified again using the KAPA Library Quantification kit. Every immunoSEQ 96-well plate was sequenced on a separate single-read 150-cycle Illumina NextSeq 550 flow cell. As for how the authors treated the data: Because only junctional sequences without quality scores were contained in the immunoSEQ output, filtering matching that applied to full-length reads could not be performed. To assign V/J genes and CDR3, sequences were annotated using PyIR, a Python wrapper for IgBLAST v1.9, with IMGT germline references. Reads were removed for weak V/J assignments (E-value above 1e-6), missing CDR3, stop codons, out-of-frame junctions, or ambiguous translated residues. V3J clonotypes were defined by identical inferred V gene, J gene, and CDR3 amino acid sequence. To compute the percentage overlap between repertoires, the number of shared unique clonotypes was divided by the size of the smaller repertoire. Repertoire richness was assessed with RTK rarefaction, the Chao1 estimator, and Recon v2.1 estimates of unobserved clonotypes. TCRdb provides this immuneACCESS table in a form limited to in-frame rearrangements. Some clones are lacking; in checked studies, under half of them reflect an unresolved V gene, and why the rest are absent is not known. The DNA gave D and trimming, while V, J and clone size come from that table. The sample records fewer than 500,000 clones, roughly 79% of which are singletons. Jointly, the top ten make up roughly an eighth of the sample.

The donors were healthy, HIV-negative adults with no recently reported acute infections or vaccinations. Only Caucasian adults living in Nashville, Tennessee, USA were represented among the donors. For unsorted samples, about 85 million PBMCs were counted and genomic DNA was extracted with the QIAamp DNA Blood Mini kit. Blood was obtained by leukapheresis, after which PBMCs were separated by Ficoll-Histopaque density gradient centrifugation and cryopreserved in liquid nitrogen vapor phase. The germline V gene gives CDR1 as SGHAT and CDR2 as FQNNGV. The V end loses 0 bases and the J end loses 3 bases, and a stretch of 9 bases separates them. The cysteine opens and the phenylalanine closes a CDR3 of 14 amino acids. Only the CDR3 part of the read is kept: 42 bases, read in frame from the first base. The research as a whole found: Sampling was limited to blood, and TCR repertoires in tissue likely differ from TCR repertoires in blood. Because the study included only a small number of donors, the genetic and exposure-history diversity represented was limited. Pairwise subsampling indicated that sequencing depth was expected to affect the degree of clonotype sharing among donors.

This sequence was found in a woman aged 40 to 50 in good health. Some clones in this sample may be carry-over from other donors' samples. The chain links TRBV11-2 with TRBJ2-7; the D segment could be TRBD2, given 5 matching bases. Material for sequencing was PBMCs. The nucleotide sequence reads as follows: TGTGCCAGCAGCTTAGACCCACTAGACTACGAGCAGTACTTC. It translates as CASSLDPLDYEQYF.